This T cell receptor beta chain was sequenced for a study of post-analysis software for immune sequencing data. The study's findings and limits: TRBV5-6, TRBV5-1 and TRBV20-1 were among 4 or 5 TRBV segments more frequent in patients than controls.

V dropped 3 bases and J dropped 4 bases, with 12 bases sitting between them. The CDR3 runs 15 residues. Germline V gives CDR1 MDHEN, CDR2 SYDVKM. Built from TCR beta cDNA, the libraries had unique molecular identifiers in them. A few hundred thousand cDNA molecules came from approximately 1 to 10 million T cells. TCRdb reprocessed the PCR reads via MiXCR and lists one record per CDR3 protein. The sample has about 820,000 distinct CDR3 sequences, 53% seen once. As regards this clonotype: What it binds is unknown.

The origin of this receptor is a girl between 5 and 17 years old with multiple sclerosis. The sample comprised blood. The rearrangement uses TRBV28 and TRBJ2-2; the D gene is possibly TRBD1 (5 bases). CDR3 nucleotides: TGTGCCAGCAGTTTCGGGCAGGGAAGCACCGGGGAGCTGTTTTTT. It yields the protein CASSFGQGSTGELFF.